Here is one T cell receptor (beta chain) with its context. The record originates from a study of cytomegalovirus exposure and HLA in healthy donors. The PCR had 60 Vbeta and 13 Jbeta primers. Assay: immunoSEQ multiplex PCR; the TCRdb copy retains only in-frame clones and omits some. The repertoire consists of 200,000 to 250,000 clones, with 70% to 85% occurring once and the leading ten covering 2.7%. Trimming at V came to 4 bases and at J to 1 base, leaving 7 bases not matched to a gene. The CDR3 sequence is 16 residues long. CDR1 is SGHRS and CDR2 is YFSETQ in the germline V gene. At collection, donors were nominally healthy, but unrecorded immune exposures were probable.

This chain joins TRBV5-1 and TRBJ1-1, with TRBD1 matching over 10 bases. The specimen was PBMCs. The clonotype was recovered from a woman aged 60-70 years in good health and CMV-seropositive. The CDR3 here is CASSQTTGGRNTEAFF. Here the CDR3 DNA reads TGCGCCAGCAGCCAAACGACAGGGGGCAGGAACACTGAAGCTTTCTTT.